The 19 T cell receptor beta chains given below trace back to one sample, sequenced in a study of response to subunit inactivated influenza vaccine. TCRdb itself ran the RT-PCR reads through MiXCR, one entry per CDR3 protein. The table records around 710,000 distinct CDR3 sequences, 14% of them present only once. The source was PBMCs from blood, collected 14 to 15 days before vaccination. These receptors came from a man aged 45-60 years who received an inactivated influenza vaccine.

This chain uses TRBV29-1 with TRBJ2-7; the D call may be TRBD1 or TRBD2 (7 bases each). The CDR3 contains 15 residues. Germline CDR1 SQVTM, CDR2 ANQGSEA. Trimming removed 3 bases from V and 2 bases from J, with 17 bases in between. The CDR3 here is CSVDPGGLPPYEQYF. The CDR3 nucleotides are TGCAGCGTTGACCCAGGGGGACTACCTCCCTACGAGCAGTACTTC.

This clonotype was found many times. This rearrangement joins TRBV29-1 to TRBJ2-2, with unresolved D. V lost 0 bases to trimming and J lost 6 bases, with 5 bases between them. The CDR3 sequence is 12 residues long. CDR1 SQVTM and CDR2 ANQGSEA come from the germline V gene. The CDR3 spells CSVEEWPGELFF. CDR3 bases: TGCAGCGTTGAAGAATGGCCCGGGGAGCTGTTTTTT.

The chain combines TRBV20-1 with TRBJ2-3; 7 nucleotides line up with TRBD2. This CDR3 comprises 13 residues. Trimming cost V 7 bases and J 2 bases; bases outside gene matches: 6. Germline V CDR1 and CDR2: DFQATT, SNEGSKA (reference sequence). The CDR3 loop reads CSVRREPTDTQYF. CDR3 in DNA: TGCAGTGTGCGGCGGGAGCCCACAGATACGCAGTATTTT.

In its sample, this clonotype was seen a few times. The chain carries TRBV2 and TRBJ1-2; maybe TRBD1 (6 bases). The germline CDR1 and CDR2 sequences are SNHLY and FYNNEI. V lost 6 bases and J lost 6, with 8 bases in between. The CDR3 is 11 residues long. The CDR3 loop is CASRKGDGYTF. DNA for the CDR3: TGTGCCAGCAGGAAGGGGGATGGCTACACCTTC.

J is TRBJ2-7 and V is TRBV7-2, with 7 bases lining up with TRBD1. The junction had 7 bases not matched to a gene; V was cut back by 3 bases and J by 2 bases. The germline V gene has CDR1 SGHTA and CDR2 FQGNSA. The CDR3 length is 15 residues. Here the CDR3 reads CASSFRTGDTYEQYF. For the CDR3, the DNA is TGTGCCAGCAGCTTTAGGACAGGTGACACCTACGAGCAGTACTTC.

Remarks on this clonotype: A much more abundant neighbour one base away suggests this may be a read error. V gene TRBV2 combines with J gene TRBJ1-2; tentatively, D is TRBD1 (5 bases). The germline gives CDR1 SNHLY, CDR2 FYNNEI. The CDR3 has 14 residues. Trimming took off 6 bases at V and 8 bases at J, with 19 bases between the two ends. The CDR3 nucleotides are TGTGCCAGCAGGGAACAGATAGTCGGGGACGGCTACACCTTC. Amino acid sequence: CASREQIVGDGYTF. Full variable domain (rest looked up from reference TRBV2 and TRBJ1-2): EPEVTQTPSHQVTQMGQEVILRCVPISNHLYFYWYRQILGQKVEFLVSFYNNEISEKSEIFDDQFSVERPDGSNFTLKIRSTKLEDSAMYFCASREQIVGDGYTFGSGTRLTVV.

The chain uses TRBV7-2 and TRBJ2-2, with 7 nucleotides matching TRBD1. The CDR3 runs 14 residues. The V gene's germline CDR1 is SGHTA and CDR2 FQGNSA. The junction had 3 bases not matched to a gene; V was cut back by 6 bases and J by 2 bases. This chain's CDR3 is CASRWDRNTGELFF. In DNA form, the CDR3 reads TGTGCCAGCAGGTGGGACAGAAACACCGGGGAGCTGTTTTTT.

The CDR3 protein is CAWSEGGRNEQFF. In DNA, the CDR3 is TGTGCCTGGAGTGAGGGGGGGAGGAATGAGCAGTTCTTC. The rearrangement joins TRBV30 to TRBJ2-1; tentative D call: TRBD2 (7 bases). V dropped 1 base and J dropped 7 bases, with 11 bases sitting between them. CDR1 GTSNPN and CDR2 SVGIG come from the germline V gene (reference sequence). The length of the CDR3 is 13 residues. Full variable domain (rest looked up from reference TRBV30 and TRBJ2-1): SQTIHQWPATLVQPVGSPLSLECTVEGTSNPNLYWYRQAAGRGLQLLFYSVGIGQISSEVPQNLSASRPQDRQFILSSKKLLLSDSGFYLCAWSEGGRNEQFFGPGTRLTVL.

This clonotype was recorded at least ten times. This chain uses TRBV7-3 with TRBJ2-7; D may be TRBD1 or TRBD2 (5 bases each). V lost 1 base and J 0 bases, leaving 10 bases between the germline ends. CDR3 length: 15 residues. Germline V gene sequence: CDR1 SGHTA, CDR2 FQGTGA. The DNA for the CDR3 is TGTGCCAGCAGCTTAATGGGGGAGAGCTCCTACGAGCAGTACTTC. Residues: CASSLMGESSYEQYF.

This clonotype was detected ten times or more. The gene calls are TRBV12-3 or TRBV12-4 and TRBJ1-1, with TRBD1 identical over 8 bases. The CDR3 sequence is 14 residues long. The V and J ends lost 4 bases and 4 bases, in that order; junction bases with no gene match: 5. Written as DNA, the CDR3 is TGTGCCAGCAGTTCCACAGGGGGAGGCACTGAAGCTTTCTTT. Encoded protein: CASSSTGGGTEAFF.

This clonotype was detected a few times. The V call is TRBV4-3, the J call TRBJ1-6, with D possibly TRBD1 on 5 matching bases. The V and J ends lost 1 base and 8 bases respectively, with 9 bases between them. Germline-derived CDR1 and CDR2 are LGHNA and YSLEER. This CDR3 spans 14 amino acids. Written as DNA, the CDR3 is TGCGCCAGCAGCCAAGTAGGGGTGGATTCACCCCTCCACTTT. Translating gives CASSQVGVDSPLHF.

The CDR3 coding sequence is TGTGCCAGCAGCTCGGCTGAGCCTGAAGCTTTCTTT. This encodes CASSSAEPEAFF. The chain recombines TRBV5-6 with TRBJ1-1, with D uncertain. Germline V gene sequence: CDR1 SGHDT, CDR2 YYEEEE. V was cut by 3 bases and J by 6 bases, with 9 bases left in between. CDR3 length equals 12 residues.

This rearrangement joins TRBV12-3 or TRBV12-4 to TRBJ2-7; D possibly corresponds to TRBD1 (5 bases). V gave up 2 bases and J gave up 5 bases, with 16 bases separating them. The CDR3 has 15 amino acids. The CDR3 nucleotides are TGTGCCAGCAGTTTATTAGGGCAGGGAACAAACGAGCAGTACTTC. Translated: CASSLLGQGTNEQYF.

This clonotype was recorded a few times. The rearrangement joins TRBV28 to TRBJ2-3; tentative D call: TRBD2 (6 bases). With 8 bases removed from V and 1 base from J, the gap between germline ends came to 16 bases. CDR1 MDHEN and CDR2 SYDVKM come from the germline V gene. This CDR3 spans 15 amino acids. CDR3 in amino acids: CASGYPGLRTDTQYF. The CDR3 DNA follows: TGTGCCAGCGGGTACCCGGGACTCCGCACAGATACGCAGTATTTT.

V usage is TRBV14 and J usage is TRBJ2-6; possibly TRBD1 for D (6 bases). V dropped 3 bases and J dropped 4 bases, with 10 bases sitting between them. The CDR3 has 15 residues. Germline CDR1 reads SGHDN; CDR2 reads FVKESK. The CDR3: CASSHWGLGANVLTF. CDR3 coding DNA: TGTGCCAGCAGCCATTGGGGGCTGGGGGCCAACGTCCTGACTTTC.

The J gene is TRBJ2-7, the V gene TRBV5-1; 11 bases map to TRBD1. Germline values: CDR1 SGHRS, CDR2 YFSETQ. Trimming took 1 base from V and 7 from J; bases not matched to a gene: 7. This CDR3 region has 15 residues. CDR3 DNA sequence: TGCGCCAGCAGCTTGATCGGACAGGGGGCTCAAGAGCAGTACTTC. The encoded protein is CASSLIGQGAQEQYF.

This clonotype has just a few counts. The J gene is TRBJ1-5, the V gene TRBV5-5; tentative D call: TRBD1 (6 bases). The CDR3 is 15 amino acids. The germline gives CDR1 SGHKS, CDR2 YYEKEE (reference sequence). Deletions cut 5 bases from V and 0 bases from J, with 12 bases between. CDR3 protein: CASRLSGDSNQPQHF. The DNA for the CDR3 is TGTGCCAGCAGATTGTCAGGGGATAGCAATCAGCCCCAGCATTTT. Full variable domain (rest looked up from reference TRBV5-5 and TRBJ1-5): DAGVTQSPTHLIKTRGQQVTLRCSPISGHKSVSWYQQVLGQGPQFIFQYYEKEERGRGNFPDRFSARQFPNYSSELNVNALLLGDSALYLCASRLSGDSNQPQHFGDGTRLSIL.

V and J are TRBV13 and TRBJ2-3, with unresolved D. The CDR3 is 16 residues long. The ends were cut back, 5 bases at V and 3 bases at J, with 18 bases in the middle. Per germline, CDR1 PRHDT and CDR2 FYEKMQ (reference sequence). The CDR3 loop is CASSPSNRVGTDTQYF. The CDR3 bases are TGTGCCAGCAGCCCCTCGAATAGGGTGGGGACAGATACGCAGTATTTT.

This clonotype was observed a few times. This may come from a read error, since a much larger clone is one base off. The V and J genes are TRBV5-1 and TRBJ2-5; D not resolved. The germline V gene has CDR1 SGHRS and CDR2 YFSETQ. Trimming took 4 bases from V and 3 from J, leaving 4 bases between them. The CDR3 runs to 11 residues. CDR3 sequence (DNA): TGCGCCAGCAGCGTCGAAGAGACCCAGTACTTC. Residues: CASSVEETQYF.